A single sample gave rise to the 7 T cell receptor beta chains below, sequenced in a study of CD8+ T cells in alopecia areata. Indicated treatment: oral pan-JAK inhibitor, 5-10 mg twice daily. cDNA prepared by RNA extraction and subsequent reverse transcription served as the template for sequencing. Sequencing was performed with immunoSEQ multiplex PCR; in TCRdb, only in-frame clones are kept and a portion is missing. The data hold some 150,000 clones, with around 82% observed a single time. The sample consisted of CD8+ T cells sorted from blood, taken at week 4, from a patient treated with tofacitinib. Every receptor here comes from a human donor with alopecia areata.

V and J are TRBV7-2 and TRBJ1-2; 7 bases are a match to TRBD1. The CDR3 length is 14 residues. Trimming at V came to 2 bases and at J to 11 bases, leaving 11 bases not matched to a gene. Germline CDR1 and CDR2: SGHTA and FQGNSA. The DNA for the CDR3 is TGTGCCAGCAGCTTACCGGGACAGTCTCTAGGGTACACCTTC. Its protein product is CASSLPGQSLGYTF. Full variable domain (outside the CDR3, taken from reference TRBV7-2 and TRBJ1-2): GAGVSQSPSNKVTEKGKDVELRCDPISGHTALYWYRQSLGQGLEFLIYFQGNSAPDKSGLPSDRFSAERTGGSVSTLTIQRTQQEDSAVYLCASSLPGQSLGYTFGSGTRLTVV.

The chain combines TRBV5-5 with TRBJ1-1; D possibly corresponds to TRBD1 (6 bases). This CDR3 spans 15 amino acids. CDR1 SGHKS and CDR2 YYEKEE come from the germline V gene (reference sequence). Between the trimmed V and J ends, which lost 4 bases and 4 bases, there was a span of 17 bases. The DNA of the CDR3 is TGTGCCAGCAGCGCTGGTCCGGGGGGCGGCACTGAAGCTTTCTTT. This codes for CASSAGPGGGTEAFF.

This sequence joins TRBV27 and TRBJ1-1, with TRBD1 identical over 12 bases. CDR3 length: 18 amino acids. Unmatched junction bases numbered 10, after V lost 5 bases and J lost 0 bases. Germline V CDR1 and CDR2: MNHEY, SMNVEV (reference sequence). Written as DNA, the CDR3 is TGTGCCAGCAGTCTAGGGACAGGGGGCGCAGGGATGAACACTGAAGCTTTCTTT. Protein: CASSLGTGGAGMNTEAFF.

This chain uses TRBV14 with TRBJ1-6, with D hard to call. The CDR3 extends over 15 amino acids. Germline CDR1 reads SGHDN; CDR2 reads FVKESK. V was clipped by 1 base and J by 0 bases, with 4 bases between them. The CDR3 protein is CASSQGISYNSPLHF. The CDR3 region has the DNA TGTGCCAGCAGCCAAGGAATCTCCTATAATTCACCCCTCCACTTT.

The rearrangement uses TRBV2 and TRBJ1-2, with 11 bases identical to TRBD1. The CDR3 sequence is 14 residues long. Losses at the gene ends were 2 bases for V and 13 bases for J; bases not matched to a gene: 9. Germline values: CDR1 SNHLY, CDR2 FYNNEI. The CDR3, as DNA: TGTGCCAGCAGTGAAAGGACAGGGGGCGCGGAGGGCACCTTC. Protein product: CASSERTGGAEGTF.

J is TRBJ1-4 and V is TRBV29-1; possible D gene TRBD1, 5 bases. In germline, CDR1 is SQVTM, CDR2 ANQGSEA. V shed 3 bases and J shed 0 bases, with 8 bases lying between them. The CDR3 is 14 amino acids. CDR3 residues: CSVEAGPTNEKLFF. CDR3 DNA: TGCAGCGTTGAGGCAGGGCCAACTAATGAAAAACTGTTTTTT.

V usage is TRBV7-6 and J usage is TRBJ1-6; 7 bases fit TRBD1. Germline CDR1 reads SGHVS; CDR2 reads FNYEAQ. The length of the CDR3 is 15 residues. Trimming took 1 base from V and 10 from J; bases not matched to a gene: 7. The chain's CDR3 is CASSLEGANRSPLHF. In DNA form, the CDR3 reads TGTGCCAGCAGCTTAGAGGGGGCGAATCGATCACCCCTCCACTTT.